This TCR beta chain was obtained from a study of blood T cell repertoires in COVID-19. The assay was immunoSEQ multiplex PCR, and TCRdb's table has in-frame clones only and misses some. The sample consists of more than 45,000 clones, roughly 89% of them appearing once. The ends were cut back, 2 bases at V and 3 bases at J, with 11 bases in the middle. The germline gives CDR1 MDHEN, CDR2 SYDVKM. This CDR3 comprises 15 residues. This chain links TRBV28 with TRBJ2-1, with a tentative D call TRBD1 (5 bases). The sample taken for sequencing was peripheral blood. The sequence was obtained from a human donor in a cohort sampled during active COVID-19. The CDR3 protein is CASSLLAGLYNEQFF. CDR3 bases: TGTGCCAGCAGTTTACTGGCAGGGCTCTACAATGAGCAGTTCTTC.